These 20 T cell receptor beta chains were sequenced from one sample in a study of human T cells and chemical hapten exposure. From the RACE reads, TCRdb called clonotypes with MiXCR, one entry per CDR3 protein. The sample includes approximately 85,000 distinct CDR3 sequences, about 10% of them seen just once. Time point here: patch test 2, 6 weeks after DPC sensitization. Specified treatment: therapeutic diphenylcyclopropenone sensitization with weekly scalp DPC. The sample was whole blood, taken in connection with sensitization to the hapten diphenylcyclopropenone (DPC). The receptor set was obtained from a woman between 25 and 40 years old with alopecia areata. Some clones in this sample may be carry-over from other donors' samples.

This clonotype was seen a few times. This rearrangement joins TRBV4-2 to TRBJ1-2, with D uncertain. Germline CDR1 is LGHNA and CDR2 is YNFKEQ. This CDR3 is 14 amino acids long. V was trimmed by 4 bases and J by 6 bases, leaving 15 bases between them. The CDR3 region has the DNA TGTGCCAGCAGCCTTAGGGAGCGAGGAGATGGCTACACCTTC. Translated, it gives CASSLRERGDGYTF.

This clonotype has just a few counts. The chain uses TRBV4-3 and TRBJ2-1; a possible D gene is TRBD2 (6 bases). The CDR3 loop spans 14 amino acids. CDR1 and CDR2 from the germline V gene are LGHNA and YSLEER. The V gene lost 3 bases and the J gene lost 6 bases, with 12 bases spanning the gap. CDR3 amino acids: CASSQNRGVNEQFF. Written as DNA, the CDR3 is TGCGCCAGCAGCCAGAACCGCGGGGTCAATGAGCAGTTCTTC.

The J gene is TRBJ2-2, the V gene TRBV7-3; 7 positions match TRBD1. The CDR3 spans 15 residues. Trimming took 5 bases from V and 2 from J; bases not matched to a gene: 5. Per germline, CDR1 SGHTA and CDR2 FQGTGA. The CDR3 region has the DNA TGTGCCAGCAGCCATGTAGGGGGCAACACCGGGGAGCTGTTTTTT. As protein: CASSHVGGNTGELFF.

The V call is TRBV29-1, the J call TRBJ1-3; no clear D gene. Trimming cost V 3 bases and J 3 bases, with 9 bases left between them. CDR3 length: 13 amino acids. Germline V gives CDR1 SQVTM, CDR2 ANQGSEA. CDR3 protein: CSVDVGVGNTIYF. Here the CDR3 DNA reads TGCAGCGTTGACGTCGGGGTTGGAAACACCATATATTTT.

This chain joins TRBV30 and TRBJ1-6, with D unclear. V lost 2 bases, J lost 7 bases, and 3 bases lay in between. Germline-derived CDR1 and CDR2 are GTSNPN and SVGIG (reference sequence). The CDR3 consists of 11 residues. CDR3 in amino acids: CAWSLNSPLHF. CDR3 DNA sequence: TGTGCCTGGAGTCTAAATTCACCCCTCCACTTT.

In its sample, this clonotype was seen a few times. The CDR3 nucleotides are TGCGCCAGCAGCTCCCCGGGGATGGATACGCAGTATTTT. This translates into CASSSPGMDTQYF. The chain employs TRBV5-1 and TRBJ2-3; possibly TRBD2 for D (5 bases). The V gene's germline CDR1 is SGHRS and CDR2 YFSETQ. This CDR3 region has 13 residues. The V end was cut by 3 bases, the J end by 6 bases, with 11 bases between.

Ten or more counts support this clonotype. The chain uses TRBV30 and TRBJ1-5; TRBD1 is a possible D gene (5 bases). From germline, CDR1 is GTSNPN and CDR2 SVGIG (reference sequence). Between the trimmed V and J ends, which lost 3 bases and 1 base, there was a span of 16 bases. This CDR3 has 16 amino acids. CDR3 amino acids: CAWSRPGPGSNQPQHF. The CDR3 DNA sequence: TGTGCCTGGAGCCGGCCGGGGCCAGGGAGCAATCAGCCCCAGCATTTT. The whole variable domain, remainder taken from reference TRBV30 and TRBJ1-5, is SQTIHQWPATLVQPVGSPLSLECTVEGTSNPNLYWYRQAAGRGLQLLFYSVGIGQISSEVPQNLSASRPQDRQFILSSKKLLLSDSGFYLCAWSRPGPGSNQPQHFGDGTRLSIL.

This clonotype was found many times. The rearrangement joins TRBV7-8 to TRBJ2-1, with 7 bases lining up with TRBD2. The CDR3 runs 13 residues. CDR1 is SGHVS, CDR2 FQNEAQ, per germline. The V segment lost 5 bases and the J segment 6 bases; nucleotides outside the gene matches: 4. The CDR3 DNA follows: TGTGCCAGCAGCCGTACTAGCGCCAATGAGCAGTTCTTC. Its protein product is CASSRTSANEQFF.

This clonotype was recorded at least ten times. The chain has TRBV19 and TRBJ2-3; 9 bases are a match to TRBD1. Germline V lookup: CDR1 LNHDA, CDR2 SQIVND (reference sequence). V trimming: 6 bases; J trimming: 5 bases; junction bases outside the gene matches: 12. The CDR3 loop spans 16 amino acids. The CDR3 loop is CASRSPWTGVRDTQYF. The CDR3 DNA reads as TGTGCCAGTAGATCCCCGTGGACAGGGGTACGAGATACGCAGTATTTT.

V usage is TRBV29-1 and J usage is TRBJ1-1; no firm D call. V was shortened by 7 bases and J by 2 bases, with 8 bases between the two germline ends. CDR1 and CDR2 (germline): SQVTM, ANQGSEA. The CDR3 has 11 amino acids. CDR3 amino acids: CSAIANTEAFF. The CDR3 DNA follows: TGCAGCGCGATAGCCAACACTGAAGCTTTCTTT.

V is TRBV7-2 and J is TRBJ2-5, with 14 bases aligning to TRBD2. Trimming cost V 5 bases and J 4 bases; bases outside gene matches: 6. Germline V gene lookup returns CDR1 SGHTA and CDR2 FQGNSA. The CDR3 covers 16 residues. In DNA form, the CDR3 reads TGTGCCAGCAGCCCGCCGGGACTAGCGGGAGTAGAGACCCAGTACTTC. This codes for CASSPPGLAGVETQYF.

At least ten counts were recorded for this clonotype. This chain uses TRBV20-1 with TRBJ1-1, with a weak D call TRBD1 (5 bases). The CDR3 covers 14 residues. Germline lookup yields CDR1 DFQATT and CDR2 SNEGSKA (reference sequence). The ends were cut back, 6 bases at V and 6 bases at J, with 20 bases in the middle. The CDR3 DNA reads as TGCAGTGCGCCGGGACCGGGAGGTGGGGCTGAAGCTTTCTTT. It encodes CSAPGPGGGAEAFF.

This clonotype was seen ten or more times. The chain joins TRBV7-9 to TRBJ2-3; possible D gene TRBD1, 5 bases. The CDR3 runs 14 residues. Germline-derived CDR1 and CDR2 are SEHNR and FQNEAQ (reference sequence). V was cut by 8 bases and J by 0 bases, with 12 bases left in between. The CDR3 region has the DNA TGTGCCAGCCGACAGACAGCTAGCACAGATACGCAGTATTTT. Translating it yields CASRQTASTDTQYF.

The CDR3 DNA is TGTGCCAGCAGATTACTAGCGGGAGTCGGGGAGCTGTTTTTT. It codes for CASRLLAGVGELFF. The chain is built from TRBV7-9 and TRBJ2-2; 11 bases agree with TRBD2. J lost 7 bases, V lost 6 bases, and 4 bases had no gene match. The V gene's germline CDR1 is SEHNR and CDR2 FQNEAQ (reference sequence). This CDR3 contains 14 residues.

This clonotype came up many times. The rearrangement joins TRBV27 to TRBJ1-4, with D possibly being TRBD1 (5 bases). With 5 bases removed from V and 7 bases from J, the gap between germline ends came to 14 bases. The CDR3 extends over 14 amino acids. CDR1 MNHEY and CDR2 SMNVEV come from the germline V gene (reference sequence). For the CDR3, the DNA is TGTGCCAGCAGTCACGGGACTATGGGTGAAAAACTGTTTTTT. Residues: CASSHGTMGEKLFF.

The sample holds a few counts of this clonotype. The rearrangement links TRBV9 to TRBJ2-3; tentatively, D is TRBD1 (5 bases). Germline V gene data show CDR1 as SGDLS and CDR2 as YYNGEE. The CDR3 contains 14 residues. Trimming pared 2 bases from V and 5 bases from J, leaving 12 bases between. CDR3 DNA sequence: TGTGCCAGCAGCGTGGTTCCAGGGATAGATACGCAGTATTTT. Translated, it gives CASSVVPGIDTQYF.

This clonotype was seen more than once but under ten times. The chain is built from TRBV28 and TRBJ1-1; D is ambiguous. V gave up 6 bases and J gave up 2 bases, with 7 bases separating them. The germline V gene has CDR1 MDHEN and CDR2 SYDVKM. This CDR3 has 12 amino acids. DNA for the CDR3: TGTGCCAGCAGCGACAAAAACACTGAAGCTTTCTTT. Protein: CASSDKNTEAFF.

This clonotype was seen many times. The chain employs TRBV11-2 and TRBJ2-1; 14 positions match TRBD2. The CDR3 consists of 14 residues. V shed 4 bases, J shed 12 bases, and the junction held 5 bases outside the gene matches. Per germline, CDR1 SGHAT and CDR2 FQNNGV. CDR3 bases: TGTGCCAGCAGCTCCGGGACTAGCGGGAGTTGGCAGTTCTTC. This sequence encodes CASSSGTSGSWQFF.

Note on this clonotype: One junction end disagrees with the germline gene, perhaps due to a read error. V and J are TRBV12-3 or TRBV12-4 and TRBJ2-5; TRBD2 matches at 9 bases. There are 14 residues in the CDR3. This CDR3 is CASSLAGYQETQYF. The CDR3 DNA reads TGTGCCAGCAGTCTAGCGGGGTACCAAGAGACCCAGTACTTC.

This clonotype was detected only a few times. CDR3 amino acids: CASSLPTNTEAFF. The CDR3 bases are TGTGCCAGCAGTCTCCCCACGAACACTGAAGCTTTCTTT. The chain combines TRBV28 with TRBJ1-1; D is undetermined. From germline, CDR1 is MDHEN and CDR2 SYDVKM. V was clipped by 5 bases and J by 1 base, with 8 bases between them. This CDR3 comprises 13 residues. The full variable domain, rest sourced from reference TRBV28 and TRBJ1-1, is DVKVTQSSRYLVKRTGEKVFLECVQDMDHENMFWYRQDPGLGLRLIYFSYDVKMKEKGDIPEGYSVSREKKERFSLILESASTNQTSMYLCASSLPTNTEAFFGQGTRLTVV.